This TCR beta chain was sequenced during a study of CD8 T cells in ankylosing spondylitis. CDR3 length equals 16 residues. Trimming stripped 0 bases from V and 2 bases from J, with 11 bases between. Germline CDR1 SGDLS, CDR2 YYNGEE. Library preparation for TCR beta used quantitative 5'-RACE with molecular barcodes. One entry per CDR3 protein, called by TCRdb with MiXCR from the 5' RACE reads. The sample gives approximately 12,000 distinct CDR3 sequences, approximately 3% of which show up once; 8.5% to 9.5% is in the top ten. This clonotype was observed many times. Antigen specificity is unknown. Study observations and caveats: Made up of 7 to 9 highly homologous variants, a TCR beta motif appeared characteristic of ankylosing spondylitis blood. Matched ankylosing spondylitis synovial fluid reportedly contained a significantly enriched population of disease-linked clones.

The chain carries TRBV9 and TRBJ2-2; TRBD1 is a possible D gene (6 bases). Sequencing used blood, either unsorted or a sorted T cell fraction (not recorded which). This receptor was obtained from a male donor with ankylosing spondylitis or in good health (not recorded which). The CDR3 here is CASSVAPGANTGELFF. In DNA form, the CDR3 reads TGTGCCAGCAGCGTAGCCCCAGGGGCTAACACCGGGGAGCTGTTTTTT.